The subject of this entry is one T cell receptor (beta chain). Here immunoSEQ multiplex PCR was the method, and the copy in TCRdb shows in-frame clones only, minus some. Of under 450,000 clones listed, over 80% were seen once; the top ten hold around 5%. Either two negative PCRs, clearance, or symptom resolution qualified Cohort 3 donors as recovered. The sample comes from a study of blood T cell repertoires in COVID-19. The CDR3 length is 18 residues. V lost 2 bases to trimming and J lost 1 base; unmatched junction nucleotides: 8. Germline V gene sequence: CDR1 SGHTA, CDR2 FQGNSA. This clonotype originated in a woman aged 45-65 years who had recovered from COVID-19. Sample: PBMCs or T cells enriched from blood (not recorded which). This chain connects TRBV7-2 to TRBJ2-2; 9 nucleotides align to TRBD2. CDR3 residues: CASSLTAGGPRNTGELFF. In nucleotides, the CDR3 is TGTGCCAGCAGCTTAACGGCGGGGGGGCCTAGGAACACCGGGGAGCTGTTTTTT. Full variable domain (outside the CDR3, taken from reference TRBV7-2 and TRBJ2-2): GAGVSQSPSNKVTEKGKDVELRCDPISGHTALYWYRQSLGQGLEFLIYFQGNSAPDKSGLPSDRFSAERTGGSVSTLTIQRTQQEDSAVYLCASSLTAGGPRNTGELFFGEGSRLTVL.